The 14 T cell receptor beta chains given below trace back to one sample, sequenced in a study of T cell responses to AZD1222 COVID-19 vaccine. The protocol was immunoSEQ multiplex PCR, while the TCRdb copy is restricted to in-frame clones and leaves out a portion. The profile shows some 140,000 clones, roughly 93% of them singletons. Sequenced material: peripheral blood, taken on day 0 of AZD1222 vaccination. The receptors originated from an adult in good health.

With respect to this clone: At one boundary the junction diverges from the germline segment, which might be a read error. The chain uses TRBV27 and TRBJ1-3; no firm D call. The CDR3 consists of 11 residues. Looked up from germline, CDR1 is MNHEY and CDR2 is SMNVEV (reference sequence). The CDR3 here is CASRGAQRVDF. Written as DNA, the CDR3 is TGTGCCAGCCGGGGAGCCCAAAGGGTTGATTTT.

The chain is built from TRBV27 and TRBJ1-2; a weak D match, TRBD1 (6 bases). Trimming removed 0 bases from V and 4 bases from J, with 15 bases in between. Germline CDR1 and CDR2: MNHEY and SMNVEV (reference sequence). The CDR3 consists of 16 residues. This CDR3 reads CASSLSRGNRIYGYTF. In DNA, the CDR3 is TGTGCCAGCAGTTTATCGAGGGGGAATCGCATCTATGGCTACACCTTC.

The genes are TRBV30 and TRBJ2-7, with unresolved D. V was shortened by 3 bases and J by 3 bases, with 9 bases between the two germline ends. CDR3 length equals 12 residues. CDR1 and CDR2 (germline): GTSNPN, SVGIG (reference sequence). CDR3 nucleotides: TGTGCCTGGAGACGGTCCCTCTACGAGCAGTACTTC. Translated, it gives CAWRRSLYEQYF.

The V gene is TRBV25-1, the J gene TRBJ1-2; maybe TRBD1 (6 bases). The V and J ends lost 4 bases and 7 bases respectively, with 13 bases between them. Looked up from germline, CDR1 is MGHDK and CDR2 is SYGVNS. The CDR3 is made up of 13 amino acids. Here the CDR3 DNA reads TGTGCCAGCAGTGGCCAGGGGCGGAGTGGCTACACCTTC. This sequence encodes CASSGQGRSGYTF.

This rearrangement joins TRBV2 to TRBJ1-6; D not resolved. Trimming stripped 9 bases from V and 13 bases from J, with 7 bases between. Germline assignment: CDR1 SNHLY and CDR2 FYNNEI. CDR3 length: 9 amino acids. The CDR3 reads CASGSPLHF. The CDR3 bases are TGTGCCAGTGGATCGCCCCTCCACTTT. Full variable domain (outside the CDR3, taken from reference TRBV2 and TRBJ1-6): EPEVTQTPSHQVTQMGQEVILRCVPISNHLYFYWYRQILGQKVEFLVSFYNNEISEKSEIFDDQFSVERPDGSNFTLKIRSTKLEDSAMYFCASGSPLHFGNGTRLTVT.

The rearrangement links TRBV5-6 to TRBJ1-1; tentatively, D is TRBD1 (5 bases). The CDR3 length is 14 residues. With 4 bases removed from V and 0 bases from J, the gap between germline ends came to 10 bases. CDR1 and CDR2 (germline): SGHDT, YYEEEE. In nucleotides, the CDR3 is TGTGCCAGCAGCCGGGGCCTAGTGAACACTGAAGCTTTCTTT. Residues: CASSRGLVNTEAFF.

This clone showed up just once. The CDR3 DNA reads as TGTGCCAGCAGTGAAAGCTCGGCAGACTATGGCTACACCTTC. Encoded protein: CASSESSADYGYTF. The rearrangement links TRBV2 to TRBJ1-2, with no clear D. CDR1 SNHLY and CDR2 FYNNEI come from the germline V gene. The V end lost 2 bases, the J end lost 3 bases, and 10 bases lay between the germline ends. This CDR3 is 14 amino acids long.

The chain has TRBV7-6 and TRBJ2-3, with D possibly being TRBD2 (7 bases). Trimming took off 3 bases at V and 2 bases at J, with 18 bases between the two ends. There are 17 residues in the CDR3. CDR1 is SGHVS, CDR2 FNYEAQ, per germline. The CDR3 protein is CASSLLTGGDSTDTQYF. In DNA form, the CDR3 reads TGTGCCAGCAGCTTGCTAACGGGGGGCGACTCCACAGATACGCAGTATTTT.

The chain combines TRBV2 with TRBJ1-5, with TRBD1 matching over 8 bases. Germline trimming cut 5 bases from V and 6 bases from J; bases unmatched to any gene: 6. Germline CDR1 is SNHLY and CDR2 is FYNNEI. The CDR3 runs 14 residues. Written as DNA, the CDR3 is TGTGCCAGCAGTCCGGGACAGGTACGTCAGCCCCAGCATTTT. Translation: CASSPGQVRQPQHF. The full variable domain, with the rest looked up from reference TRBV2 and TRBJ1-5, is EPEVTQTPSHQVTQMGQEVILRCVPISNHLYFYWYRQILGQKVEFLVSFYNNEISEKSEIFDDQFSVERPDGSNFTLKIRSTKLEDSAMYFCASSPGQVRQPQHFGDGTRLSIL.

This clone came up once. This chain uses TRBV27 with TRBJ1-2, with a tentative D call TRBD1 (6 bases). The germline gives CDR1 MNHEY, CDR2 SMNVEV (reference sequence). The CDR3 has 14 residues. The V gene lost 5 bases and the J gene lost 8 bases, with 18 bases spanning the gap. The CDR3: CASSAKVRGHGYTF. Written as DNA, the CDR3 is TGTGCCAGCAGTGCCAAAGTCAGGGGACACGGCTACACCTTC.

This clone was recorded once. The V and J genes are TRBV3-1 (or the pseudogene TRBV3-2) and TRBJ1-2; D unresolved. V was pared by 0 bases and J by 4 bases, with 6 bases between. CDR3 length equals 13 residues. Looked up from germline, CDR1 is LGHDT and CDR2 is YNNKEL (reference sequence). CDR3 DNA sequence: TGTGCCAGCAGCCAAGATAAGGTCTATGGCTACACCTTC. Its translation: CASSQDKVYGYTF.

The chain carries TRBV5-5 and TRBJ1-4, with D perhaps TRBD1 (5 bases). Germline V gene lookup returns CDR1 SGHKS and CDR2 YYEKEE (reference sequence). Trimming stripped 1 base from V and 7 bases from J, with 11 bases between. CDR3 size: 14 residues. In nucleotides, the CDR3 is TGTGCCAGCAGCTTGTCAGGGTGGGGTGAAAAACTGTTTTTT. It encodes CASSLSGWGEKLFF.

This clone has just a few counts. V usage is TRBV5-1 and J usage is TRBJ2-6; D gene unclear. Germline V gene data show CDR1 as SGHRS and CDR2 as YFSETQ. This CDR3 has 15 residues. Trimming cost V 4 bases and J 0 bases, with 8 bases left between them. This CDR3 reads CASSPTDSGANVLTF. As DNA, the CDR3 is TGCGCCAGCAGCCCAACCGACTCTGGGGCCAACGTCCTGACTTTC.

J is TRBJ1-5 and V is TRBV12-5, with D uncertain. With 1 base removed from V and 4 bases from J, the gap between germline ends came to 8 bases. The CDR3 runs 14 residues. Germline assignment: CDR1 LGHNT and CDR2 FRNRAP. The CDR3: CASGLASLNQPQHF. The CDR3 coding sequence is TGTGCTAGTGGTTTGGCCTCGCTGAATCAGCCCCAGCATTTT.